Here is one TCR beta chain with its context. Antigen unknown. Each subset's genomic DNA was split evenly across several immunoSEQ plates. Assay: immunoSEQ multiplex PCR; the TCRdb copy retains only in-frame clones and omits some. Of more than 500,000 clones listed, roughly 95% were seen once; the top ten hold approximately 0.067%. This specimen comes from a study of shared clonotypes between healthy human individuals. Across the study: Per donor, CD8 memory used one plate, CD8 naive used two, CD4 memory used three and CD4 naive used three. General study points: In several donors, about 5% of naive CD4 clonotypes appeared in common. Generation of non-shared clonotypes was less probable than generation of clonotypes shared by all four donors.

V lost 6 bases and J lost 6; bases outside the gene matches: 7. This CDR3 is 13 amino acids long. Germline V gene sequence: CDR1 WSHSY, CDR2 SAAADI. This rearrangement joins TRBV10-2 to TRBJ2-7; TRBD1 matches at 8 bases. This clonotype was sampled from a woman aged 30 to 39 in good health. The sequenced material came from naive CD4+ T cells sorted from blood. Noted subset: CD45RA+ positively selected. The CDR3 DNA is TGCGCCAGCAGGAGGCAGGGGGCGCGCGAGCAGTACTTC. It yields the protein CASRRQGAREQYF.